These 14 T cell receptor beta chains were all obtained from the same sample, sequenced in a study of blood T cells in healthy people across ages. A sample-barcoded 5' primer and a J-beta primer mix were used in a second PCR of about 7 to 11 cycles. TCRdb itself ran the 5' RACE reads through MiXCR, one entry per CDR3 protein. Of around 780,000 distinct CDR3 sequences in the sample, roughly 26% were seen once. This same sample was also part of a study on T cells of mothers and their children.

The specimen was blood. The receptors derive from a boy aged 5-17 years in good health.

This clonotype turned up a few times. The chain combines TRBV3-1 with TRBJ2-1, with TRBD2 matching over 10 bases. The CDR3 sequence is 16 residues long. Losses at the gene ends were 0 bases for V and 7 bases for J; bases not matched to a gene: 6. Germline CDR1 LGHDT, CDR2 YNNKEL (reference sequence). CDR3 nucleotides: TGTGCCAGCAGCCAAGATGGGCTAGCGGGGGCTAATGAGCAGTTCTTC. This codes for CASSQDGLAGANEQFF.

This chain connects TRBV5-1 to TRBJ2-3; D is perhaps TRBD2 (5 bases). Germline lookup yields CDR1 SGHRS and CDR2 YFSETQ. The CDR3 runs to 15 residues. The V end was cut by 3 bases, the J end by 6 bases, with 17 bases between. The CDR3 nucleotides read TGCGCCAGCAGCTCGGGCCACAGCGGAGTGGATACGCAGTATTTT. This sequence encodes CASSSGHSGVDTQYF. Combining the CDR3 with reference TRBV5-1 and TRBJ2-3 gives the whole variable domain KAGVTQTPRYLIKTRGQQVTLSCSPISGHRSVSWYQQTPGQGLQFLFEYFSETQRNKGNFPGRFSGRQFSNSRSEMNVSTLELGDSALYLCASSSGHSGVDTQYFGPGTRLTVL.

The chain combines TRBV6-5 with TRBJ1-2; D uncertain. There are 13 residues in the CDR3. Trimming removed 0 bases at V and 4 bases at J, with 6 bases between. CDR1 is MNHEY, CDR2 SVGAGI, per germline. The CDR3 DNA reads as TGTGCCAGCAGTTACTCGTTGGGCTATGGCTACACCTTC. Its translation is CASSYSLGYGYTF.

The chain links TRBV28 to TRBJ2-7; D not certain. V lost 3 bases, J lost 3 bases, and 12 bases lay in between. This CDR3 is 14 amino acids long. Germline V gives CDR1 MDHEN, CDR2 SYDVKM. CDR3 bases: TGTGCCAGCAGTTTCGCCGACCCTAACTACGAGCAGTACTTC. Amino acid sequence: CASSFADPNYEQYF. Filled out from reference TRBV28 and TRBJ2-7, the complete variable domain reads DVKVTQSSRYLVKRTGEKVFLECVQDMDHENMFWYRQDPGLGLRLIYFSYDVKMKEKGDIPEGYSVSREKKERFSLILESASTNQTSMYLCASSFADPNYEQYFGPGTRLTVT.

The V gene is TRBV3-1, the J gene TRBJ1-4; TRBD1 matches 8 bases. Trimming at V came to 4 bases and at J to 5 bases, leaving 15 bases not matched to a gene. Germline V gene data show CDR1 as LGHDT and CDR2 as YNNKEL (reference sequence). This CDR3 comprises 18 residues. The CDR3 reads CASSRGQGQLRENEKLFF. The CDR3 DNA follows: TGTGCCAGCAGCCGCGGACAGGGACAGCTCAGGGAAAATGAAAAACTGTTTTTT. Full variable domain (rest looked up from reference TRBV3-1 and TRBJ1-4): DTAVSQTPKYLVTQMGNDKSIKCEQNLGHDTMYWYKQDSKKFLKIMFSYNNKELIINETVPNRFSPKSPDKAHLNLHINSLELGDSAVYFCASSRGQGQLRENEKLFFGSGTQLSVL.

In this sample, this clonotype turned up once. The CDR3 protein is CASSVNRASNTGELFF. CDR3 DNA sequence: TGTGCCAGCAGCGTAAACAGGGCATCGAACACCGGGGAGCTGTTTTTT. The chain is built from TRBV5-5 and TRBJ2-2, with D possibly being TRBD1 (6 bases). Germline V gives CDR1 SGHKS, CDR2 YYEKEE (reference sequence). V gave up 4 bases and J gave up 0 bases, with 13 bases separating them. The CDR3 is made up of 16 amino acids.

There are a few counts of this clonotype. This chain joins TRBV20-1 and TRBJ2-1; 8 nucleotides align to TRBD2. The V gene end was trimmed by 5 bases and the J gene end by 5 bases; junction bases not matched to a gene: 8. The germline gives CDR1 DFQATT, CDR2 SNEGSKA (reference sequence). The CDR3 length is 14 residues. CDR3 loop: CSAYSGADHNEQFF. The CDR3 DNA sequence: TGCAGTGCTTATAGCGGGGCGGACCACAATGAGCAGTTCTTC.

V gene TRBV14 combines with J gene TRBJ1-3, with a weak D call TRBD1 (5 bases). The CDR3 has 15 residues. Germline assignment: CDR1 SGHDN and CDR2 FVKESK. Trimming took off 3 bases at V and 0 bases at J, with 9 bases between the two ends. The CDR3 reads CASSHRATSGNTIYF. Here the CDR3 DNA reads TGTGCCAGCAGCCACAGGGCCACCTCTGGAAACACCATATATTTT.

The chain combines TRBV5-6 with TRBJ2-2, with TRBD1 matching over 11 bases. The CDR3 has 16 amino acids. After removal of 1 base from V and 6 bases from J, the junction contained 5 bases not matched to a gene. The germline V gene encodes CDR1 SGHDT and CDR2 YYEEEE. This CDR3 reads CASSLPGTGGSGELFF. The CDR3 bases are TGTGCCAGCAGCTTGCCCGGGACAGGGGGTTCCGGGGAGCTGTTTTTT. Looking up the rest from reference TRBV5-6 and TRBJ2-2 gives the full variable domain: DAGVTQSPTHLIKTRGQQVTLRCSPKSGHDTVSWYQQALGQGPQFIFQYYEEEERQRGNFPDRFSGHQFPNYSSELNVNALLLGDSALYLCASSLPGTGGSGELFFGEGSRLTVL.

V gene TRBV6-6 combines with J gene TRBJ2-6; tentative D call: TRBD1 (6 bases). The CDR3 totals 15 residues. CDR1 is MNHNY and CDR2 is SVGAGI in the germline V gene (reference sequence). Trimming cost V 6 bases and J 2 bases, with 11 bases left between them. CDR3 DNA sequence: TGTGCCAGCAGACAGGGCCCCCCTGGGGCCAACGTCCTGACTTTC. Translation gives CASRQGPPGANVLTF.

The rearrangement joins TRBV6-2 or TRBV6-3 to TRBJ2-5; maybe TRBD1 (5 bases). Gene TRBJ2-7 matches the end of the DNA better, so the J call may be wrong. This CDR3 has 16 amino acids. The germline gives CDR1 MNHEY, CDR2 SVGEGT. In DNA, the CDR3 is TGTGCCAGCAGTTATGGTCCCCAGGGATCCACCTACGAGCAGTACTTC. Protein sequence: CASSYGPQGSTYEQYF.

This clonotype showed up just a few times. The chain is built from TRBV5-1 and TRBJ1-1; D possibly corresponds to TRBD1 (6 bases). The CDR3 is 14 amino acids. The ends were cut back, 2 bases at V and 1 base at J, with 9 bases in the middle. CDR1 SGHRS and CDR2 YFSETQ come from the germline V gene. The CDR3 protein is CASSFKDRNTEAFF. The CDR3, as DNA: TGCGCCAGCAGCTTCAAGGACAGGAACACTGAAGCTTTCTTT.

This clonotype was observed a few times. This chain uses TRBV2 with TRBJ2-3; D possibly uses TRBD1 or TRBD2 (5 bases each). V dropped 4 bases and J dropped 1 base, with 18 bases sitting between them. This CDR3 is 17 amino acids long. In germline, CDR1 is SNHLY, CDR2 FYNNEI. The CDR3 nucleotides read TGTGCCAGCAGTGTGCTTGTTGAAGGGACGGGCACAGATACGCAGTATTTT. Translation: CASSVLVEGTGTDTQYF.

The gene calls are TRBV6-5 and TRBJ1-2; maybe TRBD1 (5 bases). CDR3 size: 16 residues. Looked up from germline, CDR1 is MNHEY and CDR2 is SVGAGI. Trimming cost V 4 bases and J 4 bases, with 19 bases left between them. CDR3: CASSSPPGGPGYGYTF. As DNA, the CDR3 is TGTGCCAGCAGTTCCCCCCCGGGGGGTCCTGGCTATGGCTACACCTTC.